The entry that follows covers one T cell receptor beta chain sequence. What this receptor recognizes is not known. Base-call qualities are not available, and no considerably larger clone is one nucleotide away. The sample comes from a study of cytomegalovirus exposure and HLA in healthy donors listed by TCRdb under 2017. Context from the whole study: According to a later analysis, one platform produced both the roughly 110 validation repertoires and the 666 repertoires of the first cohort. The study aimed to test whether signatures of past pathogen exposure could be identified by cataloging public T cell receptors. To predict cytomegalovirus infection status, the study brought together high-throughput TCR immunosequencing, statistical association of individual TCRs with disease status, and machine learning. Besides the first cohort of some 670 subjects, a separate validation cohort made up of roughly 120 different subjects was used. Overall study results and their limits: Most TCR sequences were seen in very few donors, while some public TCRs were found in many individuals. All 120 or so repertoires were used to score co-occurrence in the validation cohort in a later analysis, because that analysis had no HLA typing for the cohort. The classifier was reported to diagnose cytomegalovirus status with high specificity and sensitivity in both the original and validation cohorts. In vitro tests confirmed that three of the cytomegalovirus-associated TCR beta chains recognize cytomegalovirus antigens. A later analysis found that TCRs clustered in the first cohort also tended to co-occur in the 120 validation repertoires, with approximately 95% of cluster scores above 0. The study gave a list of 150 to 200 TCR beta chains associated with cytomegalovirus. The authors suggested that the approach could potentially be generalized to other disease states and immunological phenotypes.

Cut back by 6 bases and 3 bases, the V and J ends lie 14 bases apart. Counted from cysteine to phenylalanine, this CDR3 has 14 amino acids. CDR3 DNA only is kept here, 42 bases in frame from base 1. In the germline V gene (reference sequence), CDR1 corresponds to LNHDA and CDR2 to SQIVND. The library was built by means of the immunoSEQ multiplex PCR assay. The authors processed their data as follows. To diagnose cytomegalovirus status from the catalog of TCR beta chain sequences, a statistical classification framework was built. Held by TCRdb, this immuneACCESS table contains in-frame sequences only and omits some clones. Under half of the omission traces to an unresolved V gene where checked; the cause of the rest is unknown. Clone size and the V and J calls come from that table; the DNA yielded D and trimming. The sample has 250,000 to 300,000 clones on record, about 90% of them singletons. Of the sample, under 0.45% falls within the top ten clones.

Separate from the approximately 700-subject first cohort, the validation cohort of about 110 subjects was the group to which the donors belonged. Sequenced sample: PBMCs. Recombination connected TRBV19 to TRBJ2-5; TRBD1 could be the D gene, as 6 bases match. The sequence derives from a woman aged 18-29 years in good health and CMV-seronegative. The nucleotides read TGTGCCAGTAGAGGAGACAGGTATGAAGAGACCCAGTACTTC. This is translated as CASRGDRYEETQYF.